The 13 T cell receptor beta chains listed next were all sequenced from one sample in a study of T cells in Graves' hyperthyroidism and ophthalmopathy. The TCR beta CDR3 regions underwent amplification using RNA transcripts as the source. An initial round of RT-PCR targeting the TCR CDR3 relied on the HTBI primer set. TCRdb called the multiplex PCR reads again in MiXCR, with one record for every CDR3 protein. Counted here are 550,000 to 600,000 distinct CDR3 sequences, over 12% occurring once; the ten biggest clones make up roughly 7%. The sample comprised blood. The source of these receptors is a woman aged 18-29 years with Graves' ophthalmopathy.

In this sample, this clonotype turned up many times. This chain uses TRBV11-2 with TRBJ2-1; tentatively, D is TRBD2 (5 bases). Trimming pared 2 bases from V and 0 bases from J, leaving 14 bases between. This CDR3 spans 17 amino acids. Germline loops: CDR1 SGHAT, CDR2 FQNNGV. CDR3 region: CASSLRLVSGSYNEQFF. In nucleotides, the CDR3 is TGTGCCAGCAGCTTAAGACTGGTAAGCGGCTCCTACAATGAGCAGTTCTTC.

The table lists this clonotype with a few counts. The CDR3 bases are TGTGCCAGCAGTGAAGTACAAGGGGGCGATGAGCAGTTCTTC. It translates to CASSEVQGGDEQFF. The chain carries TRBV2 and TRBJ2-1, with 7 bases matching TRBD1. Germline values: CDR1 SNHLY, CDR2 FYNNEI. This CDR3 is 14 amino acids long. V lost 1 base, J lost 8 bases, and 5 bases stayed unmatched.

The genes are TRBV11-3 and TRBJ2-1; D is ambiguous. Germline CDR1 and CDR2: SGHNT and YENEEA. There are 16 residues in the CDR3. Trimming cost V 6 bases and J 2 bases, with 17 bases left between them. CDR3 amino acids: CASSLEYESTYNEQFF. The CDR3 region has the DNA TGTGCCAGCAGTCTAGAGTACGAGAGTACCTACAATGAGCAGTTCTTC. The variable domain in full, completed from reference TRBV11-3 and TRBJ2-1, reads EAGVVQSPRYKIIEKKQPVAFWCNPISGHNTLYWYLQNLGQGPELLIRYENEEAVDDSQLPKDRFSAERLKGVDSTLKIQPAELGDSAVYLCASSLEYESTYNEQFFGPGTRLTVL.

In this sample, this clonotype turned up a few times. The chain carries TRBV7-2 and TRBJ1-1; possible D gene TRBD1, 5 bases. V was pared by 3 bases and J by 10 bases, with 15 bases between. The length of the CDR3 is 13 residues. Germline V CDR1 and CDR2: SGHTA, FQGNSA. The CDR3 DNA reads TGTGCCAGCAGCTTTCCCTCCGTGGGGACAGCTTTCTTT. Amino acid sequence: CASSFPSVGTAFF.

This clonotype has at least ten counts. The chain links TRBV20-1 to TRBJ1-1; 11 positions match TRBD1. Trimming at V came to 6 bases and at J to 6 bases, leaving 6 bases not matched to a gene. The CDR3 loop spans 13 amino acids. Germline V gives CDR1 DFQATT, CDR2 SNEGSKA (reference sequence). The chain's CDR3 is CSAPGQGVSEAFF. The CDR3 DNA is TGCAGTGCCCCGGGACAGGGGGTATCTGAAGCTTTCTTT.

This clonotype was observed at least ten times. The genes are TRBV6-1 and TRBJ1-5; 8 bases fit TRBD1. Germline CDR1 is MNHNS and CDR2 is SASEGT. This CDR3 spans 17 amino acids. J lost 7 bases, V lost 2 bases, and 13 bases had no gene match. CDR3 DNA: TGTGCCAGCAGTGAATGGGCAGGGGGCGGCCTAGAACAGCCCCAGCATTTT. It encodes CASSEWAGGGLEQPQHF.

The gene calls are TRBV28 and TRBJ1-3; D uncertain. The CDR3 runs 12 residues. The germline CDR1 and CDR2 sequences are MDHEN and SYDVKM. V dropped 0 bases and J dropped 4 bases, with 1 base sitting between them. Here the CDR3 DNA reads TGTGCCAGCAGTTTATGGGGAAACACCATATATTTT. Its protein product is CASSLWGNTIYF.

The chain carries TRBV27 and TRBJ2-3; 7 positions agree with TRBD1. CDR3 size: 16 residues. The germline CDR1 and CDR2 sequences are MNHEY and SMNVEV (reference sequence). After removal of 7 bases from V and 4 bases from J, the junction contained 14 bases not matched to a gene. CDR3 nucleotides: TGTGCCAGCAACCCGCGACAGGGAAGGGGGCCAGATACGCAGTATTTT. It encodes CASNPRQGRGPDTQYF.

This clonotype was counted between two and nine times. The gene calls are TRBV9 and TRBJ2-5; D might be TRBD1 (6 bases). The CDR3 loop spans 16 amino acids. The germline V and J ends were trimmed by 3 bases and 1 base, with 16 bases remaining between them. Germline V gene lookup returns CDR1 SGDLS and CDR2 YYNGEE. The CDR3 coding sequence is TGTGCCAGCAGCGCCCTACCGGACAGCCTCCAAGAGACCCAGTACTTC. Its protein is CASSALPDSLQETQYF.

At least ten counts were recorded for this clonotype. This rearrangement joins TRBV12-3 or TRBV12-4 to TRBJ1-6; D is ambiguous. CDR3 length equals 14 residues. The V end was cut by 6 bases, the J end by 10 bases, with 16 bases between. DNA for the CDR3: TGTGCCAGCAGCCTTGCGGAGGCGGCGTCACCCCTCCACTTT. Translating gives CASSLAEAASPLHF.

At least ten counts were recorded for this clonotype. V is TRBV3-1 and J is TRBJ2-1; TRBD2 aligns across 9 bases. CDR3 length: 17 residues. The germline V gene has CDR1 LGHDT and CDR2 YNNKEL (reference sequence). V lost 1 base and J lost 7; bases outside the gene matches: 11. The CDR3, as DNA: TGTGCCAGCAGCCAAGCATATTCTAGCGGGGAGAGAAATGAGCAGTTCTTC. Translation: CASSQAYSSGERNEQFF.

J is TRBJ2-7 and V is TRBV6-4; 8 bases are shared with TRBD2. Germline lookup yields CDR1 MRHNA and CDR2 SNTAGT. The CDR3 consists of 15 residues. Trimming took 6 bases from V and 3 from J; bases not matched to a gene: 10. The DNA of the CDR3 is TGTGCCAGCAGCGCCCTAGCGGGTCAAGGCTACGAGCAGTACTTC. This codes for CASSALAGQGYEQYF.

At least ten counts were recorded for this clonotype. The chain employs TRBV19 and TRBJ1-1, with D possibly matching TRBD1 (5 bases). This CDR3 has 15 amino acids. Germline CDR1 LNHDA, CDR2 SQIVND (reference sequence). Trimming stripped 4 bases from V and 0 bases from J, with 12 bases between. In DNA form, the CDR3 reads TGTGCCAGTAGTACGAGACAGACCTTGAACACTGAAGCTTTCTTT. Translating it yields CASSTRQTLNTEAFF.